This is a list of T cell receptor beta chains from one sample in a study of cytomegalovirus exposure and HLA in healthy donors. Libraries were prepared by immunoSEQ multiplex PCR; TCRdb keeps only in-frame clonotypes and omits some of them. The sample yields some 180,000 clones, approximately 78% seen once. Sequencing was carried out using PBMCs. The receptors here all came from a woman in her 30s in good health and CMV-seronegative. The CDR3 runs from the conserved cysteine through the conserved F or W. The D gene is left open where the match is weak. Some rows mark clone size as missing; the rest say once, few, many or name a class of expanded clone.

>TRBJ2-7|TRBV29-1|-|TRBD2
CSASSGSTYEQYF
TGCAGCGCCTCTAGCGGATCCACCTACGAGCAGTACTTC
>TRBJ2-5|TRBV11-2|-|-
CASSSDWASQTQYF
TGTGCCAGCAGCTCGGACTGGGCATCACAGACCCAGTACTTC
>TRBJ2-5|TRBV5-8|-|-
CASSFDLPGETQYF
TGTGCCAGCAGCTTCGACCTTCCGGGAGAGACCCAGTACTTC
>TRBJ2-1|TRBV5-4|-|TRBD2
CASSLGGGNWNEQFF
TGTGCCAGCAGCTTGGGCGGGGGGAATTGGAATGAGCAGTTCTTC
>TRBJ2-5|TRBV27|-|-
CASSLVPGSETQYF
TGTGCCAGCAGTTTAGTTCCCGGGTCCGAGACCCAGTACTTC
>TRBJ2-5|TRBV28|once|-
CASKGDTTAQETQYF
TGTGCCAGCAAGGGAGACACAACCGCCCAAGAGACCCAGTACTTC
>TRBJ2-6|TRBV5-1|-|TRBD1
CASSLRQGAGANVLTF
TGCGCCAGCAGCTTACGACAGGGGGCTGGGGCCAACGTCCTGACTTTC
>TRBJ1-1|TRBV7-2|once|TRBD1
CASRHRTGLTTEAFF
TGTGCCAGCAGACATCGGACAGGTTTGACCACTGAAGCTTTCTTT
>TRBJ1-3|TRBV30|-|-
CAWSVDGHSGNTIYF
TGTGCCTGGAGTGTGGACGGACACTCTGGAAACACCATATATTTT
>TRBJ2-1|TRBV29-1|few|-
CSVGGQGLGIQFF
TGCAGCGTTGGGGGCCAAGGGTTGGGGATACAGTTCTTC
>TRBJ1-1|TRBV27|-|TRBD1
CASSSADRGTEAFF
TGTGCCAGCAGTTCCGCCGACAGGGGCACTGAAGCTTTCTTT
>TRBJ2-1|TRBV6-4|-|-
CASSDSEGAYNEQFF
TGTGCCAGCAGTGACTCCGAGGGGGCCTACAATGAGCAGTTCTTC
>TRBJ2-5|TRBV2|-|TRBD2
CASSSGGALETQYF
TGTGCCAGCAGTAGCGGGGGGGCCTTGGAGACCCAGTACTTC
>TRBJ2-7|TRBV9|-|-
CASSVEPRVVYEQYF
TGTGCCAGCAGCGTAGAGCCCAGGGTAGTCTACGAGCAGTACTTC
>TRBJ2-7|TRBV6-1|-|-
CASSARTAEDFYEQYF
TGTGCCAGCAGTGCCCGTACCGCGGAGGATTTTTACGAGCAGTACTTC
>TRBJ1-2|TRBV29-1|-|TRBD1
CSVIKNRGRIYGYTF
TGCAGCGTTATTAAAAACAGGGGACGAATCTATGGCTACACCTTC
>TRBJ2-1|TRBV4-1|-|TRBD2
CASSQDREWTSGTRRYNEQFF
TGCGCCAGCAGCCAAGATCGGGAATGGACTAGCGGGACCCGTCGCTACAATGAGCAGTTCTTC
>TRBJ2-7|TRBV6-5|-|TRBD2
CASSYGGRAMEQYF
TGTGCCAGCAGTTACGGCGGGAGGGCTATGGAGCAGTACTTC